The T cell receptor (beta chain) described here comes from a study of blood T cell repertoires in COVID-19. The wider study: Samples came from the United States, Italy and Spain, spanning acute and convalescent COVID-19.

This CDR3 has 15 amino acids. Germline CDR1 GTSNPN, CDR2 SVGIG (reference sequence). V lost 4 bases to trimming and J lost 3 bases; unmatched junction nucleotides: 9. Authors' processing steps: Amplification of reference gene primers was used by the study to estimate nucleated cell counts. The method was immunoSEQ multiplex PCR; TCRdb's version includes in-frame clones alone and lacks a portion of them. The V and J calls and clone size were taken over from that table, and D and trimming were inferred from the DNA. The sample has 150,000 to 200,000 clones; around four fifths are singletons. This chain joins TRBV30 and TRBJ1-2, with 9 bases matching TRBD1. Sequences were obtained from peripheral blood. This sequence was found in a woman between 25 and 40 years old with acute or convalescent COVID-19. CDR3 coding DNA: TGTGCCTGGACGACCGGGACAGGGTTTTACTATGGCTACACCTTC. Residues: CAWTTGTGFYYGYTF.